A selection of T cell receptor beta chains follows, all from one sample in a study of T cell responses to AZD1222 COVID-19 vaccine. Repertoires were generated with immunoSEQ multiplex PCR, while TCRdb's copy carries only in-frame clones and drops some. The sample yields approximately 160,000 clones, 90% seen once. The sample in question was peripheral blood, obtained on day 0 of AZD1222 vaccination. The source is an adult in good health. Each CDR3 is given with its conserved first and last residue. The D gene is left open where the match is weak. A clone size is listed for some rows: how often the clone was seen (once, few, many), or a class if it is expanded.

CDR3 DNA: TGTGCCAGCAGCCTGCCTCCGGGACAGGGCCTCTATGGCTACACCTTC
CDR3 protein: CASSLPPGQGLYGYTF
D gene: TRBD1
J gene: TRBJ1-2
V gene: TRBV5-6
clone size: -

CDR3 DNA: TGTGCCAGCAGCCCTACTCCTCAGGGGATAGGGACTGAAGCTTTCTTT
CDR3 protein: CASSPTPQGIGTEAFF
D gene: -
J gene: TRBJ1-1
V gene: TRBV7-9
clone size: -

CDR3 DNA: TGCACCAGCAGCCAAACAGAGCCGGACAGGGGGGCAGGTCAGCCCCAGCATTTT
CDR3 protein: CTSSQTEPDRGAGQPQHF
D gene: -
J gene: TRBJ1-5
V gene: TRBV1
clone size: -

CDR3 DNA: TGTGCCAGCAGTCCAGGACAGAGCTCCTACAATGAGCAGTTCTTC
CDR3 protein: CASSPGQSSYNEQFF
D gene: -
J gene: TRBJ2-1
V gene: TRBV28
clone size: -

CDR3 DNA: TGTGCCAGCAGTTTGGCGGAAGGGAGACGACAGCCCCAGCATTTT
CDR3 protein: CASSLAEGRRQPQHF
D gene: -
J gene: TRBJ1-5
V gene: TRBV28
clone size: -

CDR3 DNA: TGTGCCAGCAGTTACGAAGGGGTAGGTGGCTACACCTTC
CDR3 protein: CASSYEGVGGYTF
D gene: -
J gene: TRBJ1-2
V gene: TRBV6-6
clone size: -

CDR3 DNA: TGCGCCAGCAGCTCCGGGGGCCACTACAATGAGCAGTTCTTC
CDR3 protein: CASSSGGHYNEQFF
D gene: -
J gene: TRBJ2-1
V gene: TRBV5-1
clone size: -

CDR3 DNA: TGTGCCAGCAGTGCTCAGGGGGCAATGAACAATCAGCCCCAGCATTTT
CDR3 protein: CASSAQGAMNNQPQHF
D gene: TRBD1
J gene: TRBJ1-5
V gene: TRBV6-1
clone size: -

CDR3 DNA: TGTGCCAGCAGTTTCTCAGGACCCCGAGATGGGGGTGGCTACACCTTC
CDR3 protein: CASSFSGPRDGGGYTF
D gene: -
J gene: TRBJ1-2
V gene: TRBV6-5
clone size: once

CDR3 DNA: TGTGCCAGCAGCCGCCGAGGGGGCGAAAGACCCCAGCATTTT
CDR3 protein: CASSRRGGERPQHF
D gene: TRBD1
J gene: TRBJ1-5
V gene: TRBV3-1/TRBV3-2
clone size: -

CDR3 DNA: TGCGCCAGCAGCTTTGCTGGGGAGCTGTTTTTT
CDR3 protein: CASSFAGELFF
D gene: -
J gene: TRBJ2-2
V gene: TRBV5-1
clone size: -

CDR3 DNA: TGTGCCAGCAGTTACGGGGACAGGTACTTAACCTACGAGCAGTACTTC
CDR3 protein: CASSYGDRYLTYEQYF
D gene: TRBD1
J gene: TRBJ2-7
V gene: TRBV6-2/TRBV6-3
clone size: once

CDR3 DNA: TGTGCCAGCAGCCCTGACGGACTAGCTAACTATGGCTACACCTTC
CDR3 protein: CASSPDGLANYGYTF
D gene: -
J gene: TRBJ1-2
V gene: TRBV3-1/TRBV3-2
clone size: -

CDR3 DNA: TGTGCCAGCAGCCAAGATTTCGGGGACCCCCGGGACTACACCTTC
CDR3 protein: CASSQDFGDPRDYTF
D gene: -
J gene: TRBJ1-2
V gene: TRBV3-1/TRBV3-2
clone size: many

CDR3 DNA: TGTGCCAGCAGGAGGGGACAGGACTACTCTGGAAACACCATATATTTT
CDR3 protein: CASRRGQDYSGNTIYF
D gene: TRBD1
J gene: TRBJ1-3
V gene: TRBV7-8
clone size: -

CDR3 DNA: TGCGCCAGCAGCGGGCAGAACGCCTACGAGCAGTACTTC
CDR3 protein: CASSGQNAYEQYF
D gene: -
J gene: TRBJ2-7
V gene: TRBV5-1
clone size: -

CDR3 DNA: TGTGCCAGCAGTTCCGCCCCGGGACTCGAAGGGGAAAAACTGTTTTTT
CDR3 protein: CASSSAPGLEGEKLFF
D gene: -
J gene: TRBJ1-4
V gene: TRBV28
clone size: -

CDR3 DNA: TGTGCCAGCAGCGCCGGACTAGCGGGGGATACGCAGTATTTT
CDR3 protein: CASSAGLAGDTQYF
D gene: TRBD2
J gene: TRBJ2-3
V gene: TRBV5-4
clone size: -

CDR3 DNA: TGTGCCAGCAGCCAAACGGGGAGGCTGAACACTGAAGCTTTCTTT
CDR3 protein: CASSQTGRLNTEAFF
D gene: -
J gene: TRBJ1-1
V gene: TRBV3-1/TRBV3-2
clone size: -

CDR3 DNA: TGTGCCGCGAGCTTGAAGGATGACTCTGGAAACACCATATATTTT
CDR3 protein: CAASLKDDSGNTIYF
D gene: -
J gene: TRBJ1-3
V gene: TRBV7-9
clone size: -

CDR3 DNA: TGTGCCAGCAGCCAATGGCGGGGGGGCCAAGAGACCCAGTACTTC
CDR3 protein: CASSQWRGGQETQYF
D gene: TRBD2
J gene: TRBJ2-5
V gene: TRBV3-1/TRBV3-2
clone size: -

CDR3 DNA: TGTGCCAGCAGTTTGGCGGGGTATGTTTCACCCCTCCACTTT
CDR3 protein: CASSLAGYVSPLHF
D gene: -
J gene: TRBJ1-6
V gene: TRBV27
clone size: -

CDR3 DNA: TGTGCCAGTAGTATGGACAGTGTCCATTTCTATAATTCACCCCTCCACTTT
CDR3 protein: CASSMDSVHFYNSPLHF
D gene: -
J gene: TRBJ1-6
V gene: TRBV19
clone size: few

CDR3 DNA: TGCGCCAGCAGCTTGGAGAGGCCCAAAAACATTCAGTACTTC
CDR3 protein: CASSLERPKNIQYF
D gene: -
J gene: TRBJ2-4
V gene: TRBV5-1
clone size: -

CDR3 DNA: TGTGCCAGCTCACCGACAGTTCGCGAGCAGTACTTC
CDR3 protein: CASSPTVREQYF
D gene: -
J gene: TRBJ2-7
V gene: TRBV18
clone size: -

CDR3 DNA: TGTGCCAGCAGCTCTCGGACAGCGGGAGTCACAGATACGCAGTATTTT
CDR3 protein: CASSSRTAGVTDTQYF
D gene: TRBD2
J gene: TRBJ2-3
V gene: TRBV7-9
clone size: -

CDR3 DNA: TGTGCCAGCAGTTTTTTTAGGAATTCACCCCTCCACTTT
CDR3 protein: CASSFFRNSPLHF
D gene: -
J gene: TRBJ1-6
V gene: TRBV12-3/TRBV12-4
clone size: -

CDR3 DNA: TGCGCCAGCAGCTCTTGGACAGGGCCCGGGGGCTATGGCTACACCTTC
CDR3 protein: CASSSWTGPGGYGYTF
D gene: TRBD1
J gene: TRBJ1-2
V gene: TRBV5-1
clone size: -

CDR3 DNA: TGTGCCAGCAGTGACCGGGGAAAACTGTTTTTT
CDR3 protein: CASSDRGKLFF
D gene: -
J gene: TRBJ1-4
V gene: TRBV2
clone size: few

CDR3 DNA: TGTGCCAGCAGCTTAACAACGGATGAAAAACTGTTTTTT
CDR3 protein: CASSLTTDEKLFF
D gene: -
J gene: TRBJ1-4
V gene: TRBV5-5
clone size: -

CDR3 DNA: TGTGCCAGCAGTTATGGGCAGGGGGTGAAAGCTTTCTTT
CDR3 protein: CASSYGQGVKAFF
D gene: TRBD1
J gene: TRBJ1-1
V gene: TRBV6-2/TRBV6-3
clone size: -

CDR3 DNA: TGCGCCAGCAGCCTCCAGGGTAGGGCTAATGAAAAACTGTTTTTT
CDR3 protein: CASSLQGRANEKLFF
D gene: -
J gene: TRBJ1-4
V gene: TRBV5-1
clone size: -

CDR3 DNA: TGTGCCAGCAGTTTAGGGCAGGTGCATAACTATGGCTACACCTTC
CDR3 protein: CASSLGQVHNYGYTF
D gene: -
J gene: TRBJ1-2
V gene: TRBV28
clone size: -

CDR3 DNA: TGCAGTGGGGGGAGTCGCGAGCAGTACTTC
CDR3 protein: CSGGSREQYF
D gene: -
J gene: TRBJ2-7
V gene: TRBV20-1
clone size: -

CDR3 DNA: TGCGCCAGCAGCTTGGCCGGGGGGGTGATGAACACTGAAGCTTTCTTT
CDR3 protein: CASSLAGGVMNTEAFF
D gene: -
J gene: TRBJ1-1
V gene: TRBV5-1
clone size: -

CDR3 DNA: TGTGCCAGCAAGTTACGGGGCGGGCGCACTGAAGCTTTCTTT
CDR3 protein: CASKLRGGRTEAFF
D gene: -
J gene: TRBJ1-1
V gene: TRBV6-5
clone size: -

CDR3 DNA: TGTGCCAGCAGTTTTGTCCGGGACAGGGGTTACGAGCAGTACTTC
CDR3 protein: CASSFVRDRGYEQYF
D gene: TRBD1
J gene: TRBJ2-7
V gene: TRBV27
clone size: -

CDR3 DNA: TGTGCCAGCAGCCCGACAGGGGCTAACTATGGCTACACCTTC
CDR3 protein: CASSPTGANYGYTF
D gene: TRBD1
J gene: TRBJ1-2
V gene: TRBV7-2
clone size: -

CDR3 DNA: TGTGCCACCAGTGATCCCGGGACGTCCTACGAGCAGTACTTC
CDR3 protein: CATSDPGTSYEQYF
D gene: -
J gene: TRBJ2-7
V gene: TRBV24-1
clone size: -

CDR3 DNA: TGTGCCAGCAGCCACAGGGAGGGTACCACTGAAGCTTTCTTT
CDR3 protein: CASSHREGTTEAFF
D gene: -
J gene: TRBJ1-1
V gene: TRBV7-8
clone size: -

CDR3 DNA: TGTGTATCGGCGCGGGGAGTGGGCACTGAAGCTTTCTTT
CDR3 protein: CVSARGVGTEAFF
D gene: -
J gene: TRBJ1-1
V gene: TRBV7-9
clone size: -

CDR3 DNA: TGTGCCAGCAGGAAAGGAGGACCGTCGGGCTACACCTTC
CDR3 protein: CASRKGGPSGYTF
D gene: -
J gene: TRBJ1-2
V gene: TRBV6-5
clone size: -

CDR3 DNA: TGTGCCAGCACCAAACAGGGGCGCTATGGCTACACCTTC
CDR3 protein: CASTKQGRYGYTF
D gene: TRBD1
J gene: TRBJ1-2
V gene: TRBV28
clone size: -

CDR3 DNA: TGCGCCAGCAGCTACGGACTGGCCGGGTACGAGCAGTACTTC
CDR3 protein: CASSYGLAGYEQYF
D gene: -
J gene: TRBJ2-7
V gene: TRBV4-1
clone size: -

CDR3 DNA: TGTGCCAGCACCAGCGGGGCCCAAGAGACCCAGTACTTC
CDR3 protein: CASTSGAQETQYF
D gene: TRBD2
J gene: TRBJ2-5
V gene: TRBV6-5
clone size: -

CDR3 DNA: TGTGCCAGCATCCGGGGGAACCAATACAATGAGCAGTTCTTC
CDR3 protein: CASIRGNQYNEQFF
D gene: -
J gene: TRBJ2-1
V gene: TRBV28
clone size: -

CDR3 DNA: TGTGCCAGCAGTGCTACAGGGGGGAATGAAAAACTGTTTTTT
CDR3 protein: CASSATGGNEKLFF
D gene: TRBD1
J gene: TRBJ1-4
V gene: TRBV27
clone size: -